This TCR beta chain was identified in a study of long-term antiretroviral therapy in people with HIV (dated by TCRdb to between 2022 and 2023). With regard to the full study: The earliest samples were collected roughly a decade before the 2015 WHO recommendation for immediate ART, at a time when ART was usually postponed until CD4 counts fell. This retrospective serial study examined whether starting ART and sustained HIV suppression were associated with changes in the composition and diversity of the TRB repertoire in peripheral blood. The cohort contributed 150 to 200 cryopreserved PBMC samples from fewer than 35 adults with confirmed HIV infection, collected serially over a mean of approximately 6 years (range 1-12). Eleven of the 30 participants with HIV were female. No cross-contamination during QIAcube processing was seen in test extractions of a monoclonal T-cell line run alongside 33 polyclonal samples. Study-wide findings and limitations: HIV repertoires had narrower CDR3 length ranges than controls, and the network structure suggested an antigen-experienced repertoire that shifted only slightly toward naive after ART. The samples were dated from about 2004 to 2017, and the ART regimens that were used may be less effective than current ART regimens. Unsorted PBMC were profiled instead of sorted CD4+ and CD8+ T cells because pre-ART samples had limited cell numbers. No data were available on ART adherence, viral resistance or therapy changes, limiting inferences about post-ART repertoire changes. ART initiation was associated with a significant increase in TRB diversity, but diversity stayed significantly below transplant donor controls even after long-term ART. Owing to limited PBMC availability, only the TCR beta chain was sequenced, without alpha chain pairing. Expanded TRB clones identified before ART initiation dominated the repertoire at all time points, although this dominance fluctuated and declined in many PLHIV after ART.

The immunoSEQ hsTCRB v3.0 assay was used at survey level resolution to sequence the TRB variable region. TRB sequencing targeted a depth of 40,000-50,000 T-cell genomes per sample. An Illumina MiSeq with a v3 150-cycle kit was used to sequence the pooled TRB libraries. Processing in the source paper ran as follows. Repertoire analysis was run in R within a reproducible Nextflow workflow that covered QC, data transformation and analysis. Custom analyses were implemented in LymphoSeq2, an R package for AIRR-Seq data exploration. After excluding several samples that yielded fewer than 5000 total TRB sequences, 150 to 200 HIV repertoires remained for analysis. Of the roughly 190 retained HIV repertoires, 59 were collected before and 120 to 130 after ART initiation. Repertoires were downsampled to 5000 TRB nucleotide sequences, with summary statistics averaged over 100 downsampling iterations. Only TRB sequences with CDR3 regions of at least seven amino acids were retained for analysis. Two measures captured diversity: a Shannon entropy-derived clonality score and the Gini coefficient. In the repertoire networks, any two of the top 5000 CDR3 amino acid sequences were linked whenever the two sequences differed by an edit distance of one. For TRB CDR3 amino acid sequences, GLIPH2 was used to predict antigen specificity groups and MHC restriction. Known CMV, EBV, HIV or tissue antigen associations were flagged by matching CDR3 amino acid sequences against VDJdb and McPAS-TCR. Pre-ART, post-ART and control groups were compared with Wilcoxon signed-rank tests and Holm-Bonferroni correction. As stored in TCRdb, this immuneACCESS dataset retains in-frame rearrangements with V and J assigned. A fraction of the clones does not appear; measured against another copy, unresolved V genes explain less than half of the discrepancy, and the remainder lacks a known reason. Clonal size and the V and J genes are those of that table, whereas D and trimming came from the DNA. Recorded for this sample are tens of thousands of clones; 80% of them occurred a single time. The ten largest account for around 5.8% of the sample.

Comment on this clone: The antigen this receptor binds is unknown. No base-level quality is on record; no much larger clone is a single base apart.

To be included, a participant needed at least one PBMC sample from before ART initiation plus at least two post-ART samples. Every participant with HIV received treatment in the United States of America. Before DNA extraction, cryopreserved samples of roughly 0.9-11 million PBMC were thawed and then washed. At the time of the earliest PBMC sample for each participant with HIV, ages ranged from roughly 23 to 60 years. Each participant contributed PBMC samples from 1-4 timepoints before ART initiation and 2-8 timepoints after ART initiation, with a median of 7 samples. For every participant, serial HIV viral load, CD4+ T-cell count, ART history and demographic data were obtained. Genomic DNA was extracted from unsorted PBMC with a Qiagen kit on a QIAcube, with processing performed in batches of 12 samples. The sequencing here drew on unsorted PBMCs, taken 3.4 years after starting antiretroviral therapy. This clonotype was obtained from a young man with HIV.

The nucleotide sequence is TGTGCCAGCAGGGGGACTGGACAGGGTCCTGGCTACACCTTC. It is translated as CASRGTGQGPGYTF. Rearrangement joined TRBV6-5 to TRBJ1-2; TRBD1 lines up with 8 middle nucleotides. CDR1 MNHEY and CDR2 SVGAGI were looked up in the germline V gene. V has 6 bases trimmed and J has 7 bases trimmed; junction bases matching no gene number 10. From cysteine to phenylalanine, the CDR3 is 14 amino acids long. The DNA shown is the 42-base CDR3, in frame from base 1.